One and the same sample provided the 29 T cell receptor beta chains below, sequenced in a study of neurological immune-mediated disorders (dated by TCRdb to between 2018 and 2020). Library construction relied on 5' RACE. Sequenced using an Illumina HiSeq 2500. TCRdb redid the processing of the public reads, applying fastp at Q25 and MiXCR, and retained in-frame beta chains. Every entry covers one CDR3 protein and lists the most common genes and DNA from its rows. For this sample the table gives about 38,000 distinct CDR3 sequences, of which roughly 5% were detected only once. 7% to 9.5% of the sample rests with the top ten. The material sequenced was CD4+ T cells from blood. Receptors originate from a man aged 18 to 30 in good health.

This clonotype has at least ten counts. This rearrangement joins TRBV6-6 to TRBJ1-1; 7 bases are a match to TRBD1. The trim removed 2 bases at V and 4 bases at J, leaving 1 base unmatched. The CDR3 has 13 amino acids. The germline V gene has CDR1 MNHNY and CDR2 SVGAGI (reference sequence). The CDR3 nucleotides read TGTGCCAGCAGTTACAACAGGGGCACTGAAGCTTTCTTT. It yields the protein CASSYNRGTEAFF.

This clonotype was picked up many times. J is TRBJ1-5 and V is TRBV12-3 or TRBV12-4; D not certain. This CDR3 comprises 15 residues. Between the trimmed V and J ends, which lost 6 bases and 11 bases, there was a span of 23 bases. The CDR3 loop is CASSPGRPGGLAQHF. DNA of the CDR3: TGTGCCAGCAGCCCCGGGAGACCCGGTGGATTGGCCCAGCATTTT.

This clonotype has ten or more counts. The chain combines TRBV12-3 or TRBV12-4 with TRBJ1-1; D perhaps matches TRBD1 (5 bases). This CDR3 comprises 13 residues. V gave up 3 bases and J gave up 3 bases, with 8 bases separating them. Here the CDR3 DNA reads TGTGCCAGCAGTTTGCGGGGGGACACTGAAGCTTTCTTT. Its protein is CASSLRGDTEAFF.

This clonotype was counted at least ten times. This chain connects TRBV7-3 to TRBJ1-2, with TRBD1 matching over 7 bases. Looked up from germline, CDR1 is SGHTA and CDR2 is FQGTGA. The CDR3 is made up of 18 amino acids. Unmatched junction bases numbered 17, after V lost 5 bases and J lost 2 bases. The DNA of the CDR3 is TGTGCCAGCAGCCCTCACGGAGGAGCGGGACAGATAAACTATGGCTACACCTTC. Encoded protein: CASSPHGGAGQINYGYTF. Full variable domain (outside the CDR3, taken from reference TRBV7-3 and TRBJ1-2): GAGVSQTPSNKVTEKGKYVELRCDPISGHTALYWYRQSLGQGPEFLIYFQGTGAADDSGLPNDRFFAVRPEGSVSTLKIQRTERGDSAVYLCASSPHGGAGQINYGYTFGSGTRLTVV.

This clonotype appeared many times. The V gene is TRBV5-8, the J gene TRBJ1-5; no firm D call. CDR1 and CDR2 from the germline V gene are SGHTS and YDEGEE. Trimming left V 2 bases short and J 7 bases short, with 10 bases between. This CDR3 spans 13 amino acids. The CDR3 sequence: CASSFSGIQPQHF. In DNA form, the CDR3 reads TGTGCCAGCAGCTTCTCGGGGATCCAGCCCCAGCATTTT.

This clonotype has a count of ten or more. This chain uses TRBV5-1 with TRBJ1-3; D is undetermined. The germline gives CDR1 SGHRS, CDR2 YFSETQ. Trimming shortened V by 0 bases and J by 0 bases, and 4 bases separated the two germline ends. This CDR3 spans 14 amino acids. Written as DNA, the CDR3 is TGCGCCAGCAGCTTGGGGGACTCTGGAAACACCATATATTTT. Translated: CASSLGDSGNTIYF. Drawing the rest from reference TRBV5-1 and TRBJ1-3, the complete variable domain is KAGVTQTPRYLIKTRGQQVTLSCSPISGHRSVSWYQQTPGQGLQFLFEYFSETQRNKGNFPGRFSGRQFSNSRSEMNVSTLELGDSALYLCASSLGDSGNTIYFGEGSWLTVV.

This clonotype was seen repeatedly, ten times or more. The V and J genes are TRBV9 and TRBJ1-3; D might be TRBD1 (6 bases). From germline, CDR1 is SGDLS and CDR2 YYNGEE. CDR3 size: 14 residues. Between the trimmed V and J ends, which lost 4 bases and 4 bases, there was a span of 12 bases. CDR3 nucleotides: TGTGCCAGCAGCCCCTACAGGGTAGGAAACACCATATATTTT. This sequence encodes CASSPYRVGNTIYF.

The sample holds many counts of this clonotype. The J gene is TRBJ2-3, the V gene TRBV20-1; TRBD1 is a possible D gene (6 bases). V lost 3 bases to trimming and J lost 2 bases, with 9 bases between them. Germline loops: CDR1 DFQATT, CDR2 SNEGSKA (reference sequence). CDR3 length: 13 residues. The DNA of the CDR3 is TGCAGTGCTAGGACAGGCCTCACAGATACGCAGTATTTT. This translates into CSARTGLTDTQYF.

There are many counts of this clonotype. The rearrangement joins TRBV20-1 to TRBJ2-5; D is possibly TRBD2 (6 bases). Trimming removed 1 base at V and 7 bases at J, with 19 bases between. Per germline, CDR1 DFQATT and CDR2 SNEGSKA (reference sequence). The CDR3 runs to 15 residues. The CDR3: CSARAGDSLGGTQYF. The CDR3 DNA is TGCAGTGCTAGAGCCGGGGACTCGTTAGGAGGGACCCAGTACTTC.

There are a few counts of this clonotype. This sequence joins TRBV24-1 and TRBJ2-1, with 11 positions matching TRBD1. The V gene's germline CDR1 is KGHDR and CDR2 SFDVKD. Unmatched junction bases numbered 4, after V lost 3 bases and J lost 4 bases. This CDR3 contains 16 residues. The CDR3 DNA is TGTGCCACCAGTGATACCGGGACAGGGGGTTACAATGAGCAGTTCTTC. It codes for CATSDTGTGGYNEQFF.

At least ten counts were recorded for this clonotype. The V call is TRBV7-2, the J call TRBJ2-2; 10 bases align to TRBD2. CDR3 size: 15 residues. Trimming removed 1 base from V and 6 bases from J; junction bases left unmatched: 2. CDR1 SGHTA and CDR2 FQGNSA come from the germline V gene. The CDR3 nucleotides are TGTGCCAGCAGCTTAGAAACTAGCGGGGCCGGGGAGCTGTTTTTT. This codes for CASSLETSGAGELFF.

Many counts were recorded for this clonotype. The chain couples TRBV6-2 or TRBV6-3 to TRBJ1-1; perhaps TRBD1 as D (5 bases). V lost 6 bases, J lost 5 bases, and 10 bases lay in between. This CDR3 comprises 12 residues. The germline CDR1 and CDR2 sequences are MNHEY and SVGEGT. CDR3 DNA sequence: TGTGCCAGCAGCGGACACCTAACTGAAGCTTTCTTT. Its translation is CASSGHLTEAFF.

This clonotype was seen repeatedly, ten times or more. The CDR3 here is CSASPPDLGGNTIYF. Written as DNA, the CDR3 is TGCAGTGCTAGTCCCCCGGATCTTGGTGGAAACACCATATATTTT. The V gene is TRBV20-1, the J gene TRBJ1-3; D not certain. V was shortened by 3 bases and J by 3 bases, with 15 bases between the two germline ends. The CDR3 is 15 residues long. Looked up from germline, CDR1 is DFQATT and CDR2 is SNEGSKA (reference sequence).

This clonotype was seen ten or more times. This chain uses TRBV20-1 with TRBJ2-5; D is perhaps TRBD1 or TRBD2 (5 bases each). The CDR3 contains 12 residues. Trimming pared 2 bases from V and 5 bases from J, leaving 9 bases between. CDR1 is DFQATT, CDR2 SNEGSKA, per germline (reference sequence). The CDR3 sequence is CSARRDEETQYF. The CDR3 DNA follows: TGCAGTGCTAGAAGGGACGAGGAGACCCAGTACTTC.

This clonotype was seen ten or more times. This sequence joins TRBV7-8 and TRBJ1-1; TRBD1 matches 8 bases. V shed 7 bases, J shed 3 bases, and the junction held 16 bases outside the gene matches. CDR3 length: 17 residues. Germline values: CDR1 SGHVS, CDR2 FQNEAQ. Here the CDR3 reads CASTIYRGARYHTEAFF. The CDR3 DNA sequence: TGTGCCAGCACCATCTACAGGGGGGCAAGGTATCACACTGAAGCTTTCTTT.

This clonotype was seen repeatedly, ten times or more. The chain employs TRBV29-1 and TRBJ1-1; D ambiguous. The germline V gene has CDR1 SQVTM and CDR2 ANQGSEA. The CDR3 consists of 10 residues. Trimming left V 3 bases short and J 11 bases short, with 10 bases between. The CDR3 loop is CSVDGLGAFF. The CDR3 coding sequence is TGCAGCGTTGACGGTTTAGGGGCTTTCTTT.

There are many counts of this clonotype. The chain has TRBV7-2 and TRBJ1-1, with D uncertain. CDR3 length: 14 residues. The V end lost 8 bases, the J end lost 0 bases, and 13 bases lay between the germline ends. Germline V CDR1 and CDR2: SGHTA, FQGNSA. CDR3 amino acids: CASRIHGVNTEAFF. CDR3 nucleotide sequence: TGTGCCAGCCGAATCCACGGTGTGAACACTGAAGCTTTCTTT.

This clonotype was seen many times. The V call is TRBV18, the J call TRBJ1-2; 10 nucleotides agree with TRBD1. CDR3 size: 15 residues. The trim removed 2 bases at V and 4 bases at J, leaving 4 bases unmatched. Germline CDR1 KGHSH, CDR2 LQKENI. The CDR3 sequence: CASSPAGTGVYGYTF. DNA of the CDR3: TGTGCCAGCTCACCAGCCGGGACAGGGGTCTATGGCTACACCTTC.

This clonotype has at least ten counts. For the CDR3, the DNA is TGTGCCAGCAGCCTAACGGACAGGGAACCCTACGAGCAGTACTTC. It yields the protein CASSLTDREPYEQYF. The V call is TRBV12-3 or TRBV12-4, the J call TRBJ2-7, with 8 bases that match TRBD1. J was trimmed by 2 bases and V by 6 bases; bases with no gene match: 9. This CDR3 region has 15 residues.

This clonotype was observed at least ten times. J is TRBJ1-1 and V is TRBV5-1, with D unclear. The germline gives CDR1 SGHRS, CDR2 YFSETQ. This CDR3 contains 14 residues. V lost 0 bases and J 1 base, leaving 7 bases between the germline ends. This CDR3 is CASSLAGRNTEAFF. In DNA form, the CDR3 reads TGCGCCAGCAGCTTGGCGGGCCGGAACACTGAAGCTTTCTTT.

In its sample, this clonotype was seen many times. The chain has TRBV5-1 and TRBJ2-6; D is possibly TRBD1 or TRBD2 (5 bases each). Trimming left V 5 bases short and J 0 bases short, with 15 bases between. The CDR3 has 17 amino acids. Germline V gives CDR1 SGHRS, CDR2 YFSETQ. The CDR3 DNA reads as TGCGCCAGCAGTTACGGGACCCGAACCTCTGGGGCCAACGTCCTGACTTTC. Translation: CASSYGTRTSGANVLTF.

This clonotype was seen ten or more times. The chain joins TRBV18 to TRBJ1-5; a possible D gene is TRBD1 (5 bases). The CDR3 is 15 amino acids. Between the trimmed V and J ends, which lost 1 base and 5 bases, there was a span of 12 bases. Germline assignment: CDR1 KGHSH and CDR2 LQKENI. The CDR3 nucleotides are TGTGCCAGCTCACCACGAGGGACTGTCGATCAGCCCCAGCATTTT. Its protein product is CASSPRGTVDQPQHF.

This clonotype was detected ten times or more. J is TRBJ1-4 and V is TRBV5-1; 7 bases are shared with TRBD1. V was pared by 0 bases and J by 8 bases, with 7 bases of the junction left unmatched. Germline V gene lookup returns CDR1 SGHRS and CDR2 YFSETQ. The CDR3 is 15 residues long. The DNA of the CDR3 is TGCGCCAGCAGCTTGGAGGGGGCGAGCGGAGAAAAACTGTTTTTT. Protein sequence: CASSLEGASGEKLFF.

This clonotype was recorded at least ten times. The chain uses TRBV6-1 and TRBJ1-1, with 10 nucleotides matching TRBD1. Trimming at V came to 6 bases and at J to 5 bases, leaving 6 bases not matched to a gene. CDR1 and CDR2 from the germline V gene are MNHNS and SASEGT. The CDR3 spans 14 residues. The CDR3 reads CASSRQGAQTEAFF. Written as DNA, the CDR3 is TGTGCCAGCAGCAGACAGGGGGCGCAGACTGAAGCTTTCTTT.

Ten or more counts support this clonotype. The rearrangement uses TRBV28 and TRBJ1-5; 8 nucleotides agree with TRBD1. The CDR3 has 14 amino acids. Germline CDR1 is MDHEN and CDR2 is SYDVKM. The V gene end was trimmed by 5 bases and the J gene end by 6 bases; junction bases not matched to a gene: 6. CDR3 bases: TGTGCCAGCAGTACCGGACAGGGAGGTCAGCCCCAGCATTTT. Protein: CASSTGQGGQPQHF.

This clonotype was observed many times. V is TRBV7-9 and J is TRBJ1-3; D is ambiguous. The CDR3 consists of 15 residues. V was trimmed by 5 bases and J by 4 bases, leaving 15 bases between them. Germline loops: CDR1 SEHNR, CDR2 FQNEAQ (reference sequence). CDR3 loop: CASSPYPDRGNTIYF. CDR3 DNA: TGTGCCAGCAGCCCCTATCCGGACCGCGGAAACACCATATATTTT.

This clonotype was seen many times. The chain carries TRBV20-1 and TRBJ2-1, with 8 bases identical to TRBD2. The length of the CDR3 is 14 residues. Germline V gene sequence: CDR1 DFQATT, CDR2 SNEGSKA (reference sequence). The J segment lost 2 bases and the V segment lost 3 bases, leaving 3 bases of the junction unmatched. CDR3 loop: CSASRGGPYNEQFF. The CDR3 coding sequence is TGCAGTGCTAGCCGGGGGGGCCCCTACAATGAGCAGTTCTTC.

The chain is built from TRBV4-2 and TRBJ1-2; 7 positions match TRBD1. Germline assignment: CDR1 LGHNA and CDR2 YNFKEQ. J was trimmed by 1 base and V by 0 bases; bases with no gene match: 8. CDR3 length equals 17 residues. The DNA of the CDR3 is TGTGCCAGCAGCCAAGAAAGGGGACAGATCCTTAACTATGGCTACACCTTC. Protein sequence: CASSQERGQILNYGYTF.

This clonotype has a count of ten or more. The V call is TRBV7-2, the J call TRBJ1-5; D call uncertain. Germline lookup yields CDR1 SGHTA and CDR2 FQGNSA. The V end lost 5 bases, the J end lost 2 bases, and 19 bases lay between the germline ends. The CDR3 runs 17 residues. This CDR3 is CASSRSMGYFGNQPQHF. As DNA, the CDR3 is TGTGCCAGCAGCCGCTCGATGGGATATTTCGGCAATCAGCCCCAGCATTTT.